These T cell receptor beta chains were read from a single sample in a study of blood T cell repertoires in COVID-19. Clones were sequenced by immunoSEQ multiplex PCR, and TCRdb holds only the in-frame ones, with some missing. In the table there are 240,000 or so clones, about 90% of which are singletons. The sample was peripheral blood. The origin of the receptors is a man in his fifties or sixties with acute or convalescent COVID-19. The CDR3 runs from the conserved cysteine through the conserved F or W. A D gene is named only where the DNA matches it firmly. Size is stated for part of the rows, as once, few or many counts, or as a class when the clone is expanded.

v_call	d_call	j_call	clone_size	cdr3_aa	cdr3_nt
TRBV29-1	TRBD2	TRBJ2-3	.	CSVDGLAGDLTLPDTQYF	TGCAGCGTTGACGGACTAGCGGGAGACTTAACCCTACCGGATACGCAGTATTTT
TRBV14	.	TRBJ2-2	.	CASSPISAGELFF	TGTGCCAGCAGCCCGATAAGCGCCGGGGAGCTGTTTTTT
TRBV5-4	.	TRBJ2-7	.	CASGWDLAYEQYF	TGTGCCAGCGGATGGGACTTAGCATACGAGCAGTACTTC
TRBV30	TRBD2	TRBJ2-7	few	CAWSAGLAGNYEQYF	TGTGCCTGGAGTGCGGGACTAGCGGGTAACTACGAGCAGTACTTC
TRBV19	TRBD2	TRBJ2-5	once	CASSVAGWETQYF	TGTGCCAGTAGTGTAGCGGGATGGGAGACCCAGTACTTC
TRBV6-2/TRBV6-3	TRBD2	TRBJ2-1	.	CASSTEGGSLHEQFF	TGTGCCAGCAGTACAGAGGGCGGGAGTCTACATGAGCAGTTCTTC
TRBV29-1	.	TRBJ1-3	.	CSVGATSGNTIYF	TGCAGCGTTGGGGCCACATCTGGAAACACCATATATTTT
TRBV7-2	.	TRBJ2-1	.	CASRFRVGHHNEQFF	TGTGCCAGCAGGTTCAGGGTCGGACATCACAATGAGCAGTTCTTC
TRBV7-3	TRBD1	TRBJ2-7	.	CASSSGQGGEQYF	TGTGCCAGCAGCTCGGGACAGGGGGGAGAGCAGTACTTC
TRBV27	TRBD2	TRBJ2-3	once	CASSFGTGTSGFPHTDTQYF	TGTGCCAGCAGTTTCGGGACCGGGACTAGCGGATTCCCGCACACAGATACGCAGTATTTT
TRBV30	.	TRBJ1-4	.	CAWSLKRSDNEKLFF	TGTGCCTGGAGCCTCAAACGGTCTGATAATGAAAAACTGTTTTTT
TRBV19	.	TRBJ1-5	few	CASEPPGGHGNQPQHF	TGTGCCAGCGAGCCCCCTGGAGGGCACGGCAATCAGCCCCAGCATTTT
TRBV28	.	TRBJ2-3	.	CASNSQEAGRTDTQYF	TGTGCCAGCAACTCCCAGGAGGCGGGTCGCACAGATACGCAGTATTTT
TRBV14	.	TRBJ1-2	.	CASSQQGFGYTF	TGTGCCAGCAGCCAGCAGGGTTTCGGCTACACCTTC
TRBV19	TRBD2	TRBJ2-1	.	CASRGLAGGEQFF	TGTGCCAGCCGGGGACTAGCGGGAGGGGAGCAGTTCTTC
TRBV28	TRBD1	TRBJ1-4	once	CASSQGVANEKLFF	TGTGCCAGCAGTCAGGGGGTGGCTAATGAAAAACTGTTTTTT
TRBV7-7	.	TRBJ1-3	.	CASSPRPGGPGNTIYF	TGTGCTAGCAGCCCCCGCCCGGGGGGGCCTGGAAACACCATATATTTT
TRBV27	.	TRBJ2-2	.	CASSWQGNTGELFF	TGTGCCAGCAGTTGGCAGGGCAACACCGGGGAGCTGTTTTTT
TRBV10-2	TRBD2	TRBJ2-7	.	CASSDRLAGRSREQYF	TGCGCCAGCAGTGACCGCCTAGCGGGGAGGTCCCGCGAGCAGTACTTC
TRBV7-8	.	TRBJ2-1	.	CASSSIQDNEQFF	TGTGCCAGCAGTTCAATCCAGGACAATGAGCAGTTCTTC
TRBV6-2/TRBV6-3	TRBD1	TRBJ1-2	.	CASSYSGTGKSYTF	TGTGCCAGCAGTTACTCCGGGACAGGGAAATCGTACACCTTC
TRBV3-1/TRBV3-2	.	TRBJ1-1	.	CASSQAGGSTEAFF	TGTGCCAGCAGCCAAGCTGGTGGCAGTACTGAAGCTTTCTTT